These 32 T cell receptor beta chains came from one sample sequenced in a study of tumor-infiltrating lymphocytes in primary liver carcinoma. The researchers produced TCR beta cDNA from roughly 500 ng total RNA with a constant-region primer. The TCR beta library was amplified through three nested multiplex PCR rounds in a modified ARM-PCR procedure. Researchers ran the first two PCR rounds for roughly 11 cycles each with TRBV1-TRBV30 forward primers and a C-beta reverse primer. One entry per CDR3 protein, called by TCRdb with MiXCR from the multiplex PCR reads. This sample has about 130,000 distinct CDR3 sequences, with 60% to 80% found just once. Investigators took RNA and DNA out together from roughly 21-30 mg of unsorted bulk tissue. Sequenced input: liver tumor tissue from sampling region 3. Subset given: tumor region T3, left-lateral pole. Receptors originate from a woman in her fifties or sixties with primary liver carcinoma and hepatitis B virus infection.

At least ten counts were recorded for this clonotype. This chain joins TRBV28 and TRBJ2-7, with D possibly being TRBD2 (6 bases). V dropped 6 bases and J dropped 6 bases, with 21 bases sitting between them. This CDR3 region has 15 residues. Germline lookup yields CDR1 MDHEN and CDR2 SYDVKM. In DNA form, the CDR3 reads TGTGCCAGCAGCCCGGCCGGGGGAGCGGTGATCGAGCAGTACTTC. Encoded protein: CASSPAGGAVIEQYF.

This clonotype has at least ten counts. The J gene is TRBJ2-7, the V gene TRBV11-2; 8 bases line up with TRBD2. V dropped 6 bases and J dropped 1; count of bases not matched to a gene: 11. Germline V gives CDR1 SGHAT, CDR2 FQNNGV. The CDR3 totals 16 residues. As DNA, the CDR3 is TGTGCCAGCAGGGCGGGAGCGGGAGAAGGATCCTACGAGCAGTACTTC. The encoded protein is CASRAGAGEGSYEQYF.

Notes on this clonotype: A much larger clone lies one base from this, so it may be a read error. CDR3 DNA sequence: TGTGCCATCAGTGGGGGAGGTAACGGGAGTCCGATCGAGCAGTACTTC. It specifies CAISGGGNGSPIEQYF. The chain recombines TRBV10-3 with TRBJ2-7; D is possibly TRBD2 (6 bases). The CDR3 totals 16 residues. V gave up 4 bases and J gave up 6 bases, with 22 bases separating them. Germline loops: CDR1 ENHRY, CDR2 SYGVKD.

A note on this clonotype: A much larger clone lies one base from this, so it may be a read error. The V gene is TRBV7-9, the J gene TRBJ2-7; a weak D match, TRBD2 (6 bases). The length of the CDR3 is 13 residues. V was pared by 7 bases and J by 1 base, with 11 bases between. Germline loops: CDR1 SEHNR, CDR2 FQNEAQ (reference sequence). CDR3 in DNA: TGTGCCAGCACAAGGGGAGGATCCTACGAGCAGTACTTC. Translation: CASTRGGSYEQYF.

To note about this clonotype: This may arise from a read error, as a much more abundant clone is one base away. As the CDR3 is not closed by the conserved phenylalanine or tryptophan, this likely results from a read error. V usage is TRBV10-2 and J usage is TRBJ1-6; D uncertain. Germline V CDR1 and CDR2: WSHSY, SAAADI. V shed 4 bases and J shed 8 bases, with 18 bases lying between them. The CDR3 is 16 amino acids. CDR3 protein: CASSVSLLDGDSPLHI. The CDR3, as DNA: TGCGCCAGCAGTGTCTCGTTGTTGGACGGTGATTCACCCCTCCACATT.

This clonotype rates as large. This rearrangement joins TRBV11-3 to TRBJ2-7, with 7 bases identical to TRBD2. The CDR3 length is 14 residues. V was clipped by 2 bases and J by 5 bases; unmatched bases: 6. CDR1 is SGHNT and CDR2 is YENEEA in the germline V gene. This CDR3 is CASSLSGREHEQYF. CDR3 sequence (DNA): TGTGCCAGCAGCTTAAGCGGGCGGGAGCACGAGCAGTACTTC.

The chain carries TRBV6-1 and TRBJ2-2; D tentatively reads TRBD1 or TRBD2 (5 bases each). CDR1 MNHNS and CDR2 SASEGT come from the germline V gene. The CDR3 has 15 amino acids. V shed 8 bases and J shed 4 bases, with 17 bases lying between them. DNA for the CDR3: TGTGCCAGCTCTCAGGGACGGCGGAGCACCGGGGAGCTGTTTTTT. Amino acid sequence: CASSQGRRSTGELFF.

The chain combines TRBV5-1 with TRBJ2-3, with D perhaps matching TRBD2 (6 bases). This CDR3 region has 17 residues. The V end lost 0 bases, the J end lost 1 base, and 15 bases lay between the germline ends. CDR1 is SGHRS, CDR2 YFSETQ, per germline. CDR3 sequence (DNA): TGCGCCAGCAGCTTGGCCCCCGCGGGACCCGGCACAGATACGCAGTATTTT. Translation: CASSLAPAGPGTDTQYF.

About this clonotype: The junction shows a germline mismatch at one end, possibly a read error. The rearrangement uses TRBV11-2 and TRBJ2-5, with D maybe TRBD2 (7 bases). This CDR3 is 14 amino acids long. The germline V gene encodes CDR1 SGHAT and CDR2 FQNNGV. The CDR3 region is CASSLAGEGEIQYF. The CDR3 DNA is TGTGCCAGTAGCTTAGCAGGGGAGGGAGAGATCCAGTACTTC.

The chain links TRBV29-1 to TRBJ2-7, with 11 bases fitting TRBD1. Germline lookup yields CDR1 SQVTM and CDR2 ANQGSEA. This CDR3 region has 14 residues. The CDR3 protein is CNVVGGQGVDEQYF. The CDR3 coding sequence is TGCAATGTTGTGGGGGGACAGGGGGTCGACGAGCAGTACTTC.

As concerns this clonotype: The junction does not match germline at one end; this may be a read error. This chain joins TRBV12-3 or TRBV12-4 and TRBJ1-1, with D perhaps TRBD1 (6 bases). The CDR3 contains 13 residues. CDR3 bases: TGTGCCAGCAGTTTAGGACAGGAGGCGATGGCTTCCTTT. This translates into CASSLGQEAMASF.

This clonotype is a singleton in its sample. This may stem from a read error, because a much larger clone lies one nucleotide away. The chain is built from TRBV6-1 and TRBJ1-2; tentatively, D is TRBD1 (5 bases). The CDR3 consists of 14 residues. Germline CDR1 and CDR2: MNHNS and SASEGT. CDR3 in amino acids: CANSEGSRVYGYTF. The CDR3 DNA reads as TGTGCCAACAGTGAAGGCTCCAGGGTCTATGGCTACACCTTC.

Of note for this clonotype: Germline is not matched at one junction end, which may reflect a read error. The CDR3 region has the DNA TGTACCAGCAGCTTATCTCGTGGGGGTAATCGAGCCGGGGAGCTGTTTTTT. It yields the protein CTSSLSRGGNRAGELFF. The V call is TRBV11-3, the J call TRBJ2-2; perhaps D is TRBD1 or TRBD2 (5 bases each). This CDR3 is built from 17 residues. Germline CDR1 and CDR2: SGHNT and YENEEA.

In this sample, this clonotype turned up once. This chain links TRBV28 with TRBJ2-5; D is perhaps TRBD1 (5 bases). The CDR3 sequence is 17 residues long. The germline gives CDR1 MDHEN, CDR2 SYDVKM. Trimming took off 4 bases at V and 5 bases at J, with 23 bases between the two ends. The CDR3 loop reads CASSSDLQRTPGETQYF. The DNA of the CDR3 is TGTGCCAGCAGTTCGGACCTACAGAGGACACCCGGGGAGACCCAGTACTTC.

On this clonotype: One end of the junction is discordant with germline, which a read error may explain. The chain is built from TRBV10-2 and TRBJ2-5, with D hard to call. CDR3 size: 13 residues. Per germline, CDR1 WSHSY and CDR2 SAAADI. The CDR3 sequence: CASCLGGQDTQYF. In DNA form, the CDR3 reads TGCGCCAGTTGCCTTGGCGGCCAAGATACCCAGTACTTC.

At least ten counts were recorded for this clonotype. V and J are TRBV11-3 and TRBJ2-5, with D maybe TRBD2 (5 bases). The germline V gene encodes CDR1 SGHNT and CDR2 YENEEA. The V end lost 3 bases, the J end lost 3 bases, and 14 bases lay between the germline ends. The CDR3 contains 15 residues. The CDR3 is CASSLRTYGEETQYF. Here the CDR3 DNA reads TGTGCCAGCAGCTTGAGGACTTACGGGGAAGAGACCCAGTACTTC.

This clonotype was detected ten times or more. The chain couples TRBV5-4 to TRBJ2-4; D possibly matches TRBD1 or TRBD2 (6 bases each). Germline lookup yields CDR1 SGHNT and CDR2 YYREEE (reference sequence). CDR3 size: 16 residues. The CDR3, as DNA: TGTGCAGTAGGTTTTGGGGGGCGCTCGGGCAAAAACATTCAGTACTTC. It translates to CAVGFGGRSGKNIQYF. Together with reference TRBV5-4 and TRBJ2-4, the CDR3 gives the full variable domain: ETGVTQSPTHLIKTRGQQVTLRCSSQSGHNTVSWYQQALGQGPQFIFQYYREEENGRGNFPPRFSGLQFPNYSSELNVNALELDDSALYLCAVGFGGRSGKNIQYFGAGTRLSVL.

The CDR3 protein is CASSPQRSGGNEQFF. For the CDR3, the DNA is TGTGCCAGCTCACCACAACGCTCAGGGGGCAATGAGCAGTTCTTC. This chain connects TRBV18 to TRBJ2-1, with 7 bases fitting TRBD1. The CDR3 is 15 residues long. Germline values: CDR1 KGHSH, CDR2 LQKENI. V trimming: 1 base; J trimming: 6 bases; junction bases outside the gene matches: 6.

The sample holds a few counts of this clonotype. CDR3 sequence: CASSLERESDTQYF. In DNA, the CDR3 is TGCGCCAGCAGCTTGGAGCGGGAATCAGATACGCAGTATTTT. This chain links TRBV5-1 with TRBJ2-3, with 7 bases matching TRBD2. This CDR3 has 14 amino acids. The germline V gene encodes CDR1 SGHRS and CDR2 YFSETQ. The ends lost 0 bases at V and 4 bases at J; junction bases unmatched: 2.

As for this clonotype: Given a much more abundant clone one base away, this may be a read error. V usage is TRBV6-2 or TRBV6-3 and J usage is TRBJ1-2; 8 bases agree with TRBD1. Germline V gene sequence: CDR1 MNHEY, CDR2 SVGEGT. The CDR3 has 15 residues. CDR3 in amino acids: CASSTRTGRNYGCTF. In DNA form, the CDR3 reads TGTGCCAGCAGTACCAGGACAGGGAGGAACTATGGCTGCACCTTC.

The table lists this clonotype with many counts. The chain links TRBV4-2 to TRBJ2-6; D uncertain. Germline values: CDR1 LGHNA, CDR2 YNFKEQ. CDR3 length equals 14 residues. The V gene lost 1 base and the J gene lost 2 bases, with 3 bases spanning the gap. The CDR3 nucleotides are TGTGCCAGCAGCCAAGGGACTGGGGCCAACGTCCTGACTTTC. Its protein is CASSQGTGANVLTF.

This clonotype was counted a few times. The junction departs from germline at one end; a sequencing error may be responsible. V is TRBV7-8 and J is TRBJ1-1; 8 nucleotides align to TRBD1. CDR3 length: 17 amino acids. CDR1 and CDR2 from the germline V gene are SGHVS and FQNEAQ. The CDR3: CASGLVFQGAQNTEAFF. The DNA of the CDR3 is TGTGCCAGCGGCTTAGTATTCCAGGGGGCCCAGAACACTGAAGCTTTCTTT.

This rearrangement joins TRBV10-3 to TRBJ1-1; no clear D gene. Trimming shortened V by 0 bases and J by 6 bases, and 5 bases separated the two germline ends. CDR1 and CDR2 from the germline V gene are ENHRY and SYGVKD. The CDR3 extends over 12 amino acids. The CDR3: CAISESGAEAFF. The CDR3 DNA reads TGTGCCATCAGTGAGTCCGGGGCTGAAGCTTTCTTT.

The table lists this clonotype with many counts. The V and J genes are TRBV6-5 and TRBJ2-7, with TRBD1 as a possible D gene (6 bases). This CDR3 has 14 amino acids. V shed 2 bases and J shed 3 bases, with 11 bases lying between them. Per the germline V gene, CDR1 is MNHEY and CDR2 is SVGAGI. DNA for the CDR3: TGTGCCAGCAGTTACGAACAGGGAGTCTACGAGCAGTACTTC. Its protein product is CASSYEQGVYEQYF.

As concerns this clonotype: This could be a read error, since a much larger clone is one nucleotide away. In this CDR3 the conserved last residue, phenylalanine or tryptophan, is missing, so a read error is likely. V gene TRBV6-5 combines with J gene TRBJ1-1; tentatively, D is TRBD1 (5 bases). The CDR3 totals 13 residues. Trimming removed 3 bases from V and 4 bases from J, with 9 bases in between. Per the germline V gene, CDR1 is MNHEY and CDR2 is SVGAGI. CDR3 residues: CASSYRGFTEAFS. The CDR3 DNA reads TGTGCCAGCAGTTATAGGGGATTCACTGAAGCTTTCTCT.

This clonotype was detected only a few times. A read error is possible here, since a much larger clone lies one base away. The chain uses TRBV4-1 and TRBJ2-7; D possibly corresponds to TRBD2 (6 bases). Germline assignment: CDR1 MGHRA and CDR2 YSYEKL. The CDR3 length is 14 residues. V dropped 1 base and J dropped 0 bases, with 7 bases sitting between them. The CDR3 DNA is TGCGCCAGCAGCCAAGCGGAGGGCTCCTACGAGCAGTACTTC. Its protein is CASSQAEGSYEQYF.

With regard to this clonotype: The final CDR3 position lacks the conserved phenylalanine or tryptophan, pointing to a likely read error. The chain couples TRBV7-9 to TRBJ2-2, with D perhaps being TRBD1 or TRBD2 (5 bases each). V lost 6 bases and J 5 bases, leaving 16 bases between the germline ends. Germline loops: CDR1 SEHNR, CDR2 FQNEAQ (reference sequence). This CDR3 contains 15 residues. The CDR3 sequence: CASSYGDVGTGELFC. The CDR3 nucleotides are TGTGCCAGCAGTTATGGGGACGTCGGGACCGGGGAGCTGTTTTGT.

On this clonotype: A single base separates this from a much larger clone, so it may be a read error. The rearrangement links TRBV30 to TRBJ2-1, with D possibly matching TRBD2 (5 bases). From germline, CDR1 is GTSNPN and CDR2 SVGIG (reference sequence). The CDR3 is 13 amino acids. Trimming took 2 bases from V and 3 from J, leaving 8 bases between them. The CDR3, as DNA: TGTGCCTGGAGTCCGGCGGGCTACAATGAGCAGTTCTTC. Translated, it gives CAWSPAGYNEQFF. The full variable domain, its missing parts supplied by reference TRBV30 and TRBJ2-1, is SQTIHQWPATLVQPVGSPLSLECTVEGTSNPNLYWYRQAAGRGLQLLFYSVGIGQISSEVPQNLSASRPQDRQFILSSKKLLLSDSGFYLCAWSPAGYNEQFFGPGTRLTVL.

About this clonotype itself: One end of the junction is discordant with germline, which a read error may explain. The V and J genes are TRBV19 and TRBJ2-1; 10 bases agree with TRBD2. This CDR3 region has 18 residues. CDR1 and CDR2 (germline): LNHDA, SQIVND (reference sequence). CDR3 in DNA: TGTGCCAGAAGTATAAGCCCAGATACTAGCGGGAAATACAATGAGCAGTTCTTC. This sequence encodes CARSISPDTSGKYNEQFF.

With regard to this clonotype: A much larger clone lies a single base off, so this may be a read error. The chain combines TRBV6-5 with TRBJ1-2; D is ambiguous. V gave up 0 bases and J gave up 4 bases, with 18 bases separating them. There are 17 residues in the CDR3. Germline lookup yields CDR1 MNHEY and CDR2 SVGAGI. The CDR3 region has the DNA TGTGCCAGCAGTTACTCGTATTCTCGGGGAGCTGGCTATGGCTACACCTTC. Residues: CASSYSYSRGAGYGYTF.

This sequence joins TRBV11-1 and TRBJ2-1; D unclear. Trimming removed 5 bases at V and 2 bases at J, with 13 bases between. This CDR3 is 15 amino acids long. Germline-derived CDR1 and CDR2 are SGHAT and FQDESV (reference sequence). The CDR3 nucleotides read TGTGCCAGCAGCACGGATAGACATGCCTACAATGAGCAGTTCTTC. Encoded protein: CASSTDRHAYNEQFF. Combining the CDR3 with reference TRBV11-1 and TRBJ2-1 gives the whole variable domain EAEVAQSPRYKITEKSQAVAFWCDPISGHATLYWYRQILGQGPELLVQFQDESVVDDSQLPKDRFSAERLKGVDSTLKIQPAELGDSAMYLCASSTDRHAYNEQFFGPGTRLTVL.

J is TRBJ2-7 and V is TRBV6-1, with TRBD2 matching over 12 bases. Germline V CDR1 and CDR2: MNHNS, SASEGT. J lost 4 bases, V lost 5 bases, and 6 bases had no gene match. The CDR3 loop spans 15 amino acids. CDR3 nucleotide sequence: TGTGCCAGCAGTCCAATAGGACTAGCGGGGTACGAGCAGTACTTC. The encoded protein is CASSPIGLAGYEQYF.